The T cell receptor beta chain described here comes from a study of control samples from healthy donors and cancer patients. The data were produced by immunoSEQ multiplex PCR, yet TCRdb's version contains in-frame clones alone and is incomplete. Here the sample spans about 150,000 clones, roughly 92% being singletons. Deletions cut 4 bases from V and 5 bases from J, with 8 bases between. CDR3 length: 12 residues. Germline assignment: CDR1 LGHDT and CDR2 YNNKEL (reference sequence). The TCR originated in a man in his forties or fifties in good health. The sequencing sample was made of blood. This chain connects TRBV3-1 (or the pseudogene TRBV3-2) to TRBJ1-1; the D gene is possibly TRBD1 (5 bases). CDR3 residues: CASSLGVTEAFF. CDR3 DNA: TGTGCCAGCAGCCTAGGGGTTACTGAAGCTTTCTTT.